The next 15 T cell receptor beta chains were all read from a single sample in a study of blood T cell repertoires in COVID-19. Produced via immunoSEQ multiplex PCR; TCRdb's table is partial and in-frame only. Of 250,000 or so clones listed, approximately 80% are singletons. Sequencing was carried out using peripheral blood. All receptors derive from a woman in her seventies with acute or convalescent COVID-19.

The chain joins TRBV5-6 to TRBJ2-7; perhaps TRBD1 as D (5 bases). Germline V gene sequence: CDR1 SGHDT, CDR2 YYEEEE. Trimming took 1 base from V and 7 from J, leaving 12 bases between them. The CDR3 has 13 residues. The CDR3 DNA reads as TGTGCCAGCAGCTTGATGGGGAAGGGGGAGCAGTACTTC. Translating gives CASSLMGKGEQYF.

The table lists this clone with a few counts. V and J are TRBV19 and TRBJ2-5; D not resolved. The CDR3 extends over 15 amino acids. Per the germline V gene, CDR1 is LNHDA and CDR2 is SQIVND (reference sequence). Trimming removed 9 bases at V and 0 bases at J, with 17 bases between. The CDR3 loop is CASRARAAYQETQYF. The CDR3 region has the DNA TGTGCCAGCCGTGCCCGCGCCGCGTACCAAGAGACCCAGTACTTC.

This chain connects TRBV7-9 to TRBJ1-1; no firm D call. Germline V gene sequence: CDR1 SEHNR, CDR2 FQNEAQ (reference sequence). This CDR3 has 13 amino acids. With 4 bases removed from V and 3 bases from J, the gap between germline ends came to 9 bases. CDR3 DNA: TGTGCCAGCAGCTCCGCCCGGGACACTGAAGCTTTCTTT. Its translation is CASSSARDTEAFF.

This sequence joins TRBV7-2 and TRBJ2-5, with TRBD2 matching 8 bases. Germline lookup yields CDR1 SGHTA and CDR2 FQGNSA. V was pared by 3 bases and J by 6 bases, with 9 bases of the junction left unmatched. The CDR3 loop spans 15 amino acids. The CDR3 is CASSLPGVAGKTQYF. In nucleotides, the CDR3 is TGTGCCAGCAGCTTGCCGGGGGTAGCGGGGAAGACCCAGTACTTC.

The V gene is TRBV16, the J gene TRBJ1-2; D is perhaps TRBD1 (6 bases). Trimming pared 4 bases from V and 8 bases from J, leaving 14 bases between. Germline assignment: CDR1 KGHSY and CDR2 FQNENV. The CDR3 runs 13 residues. The CDR3 sequence: CASSPSTGTGYTF. The CDR3 DNA reads TGTGCCAGCAGCCCTTCTACAGGGACCGGCTACACCTTC.

The chain recombines TRBV28 with TRBJ1-2; 10 positions agree with TRBD1. CDR3 size: 16 residues. The germline V gene has CDR1 MDHEN and CDR2 SYDVKM. V shed 3 bases and J 1 base; nucleotides not matched to a gene: 5. The DNA of the CDR3 is TGTGCCAGCAGTTTCTCGGGACAGGGGTTTAACTATGGCTACACCTTC. Translated, it gives CASSFSGQGFNYGYTF.

The J gene is TRBJ1-1, the V gene TRBV4-2; TRBD1 aligns across 11 bases. Germline V lookup: CDR1 LGHNA, CDR2 YNFKEQ. The CDR3 is 18 residues long. After removal of 4 bases from V and 4 bases from J, the junction contained 14 bases not matched to a gene. Written as DNA, the CDR3 is TGTGCCAGCAGCCCCCTGTTCGGACAGGGGGCGAAGGGCACTGAAGCTTTCTTT. This translates into CASSPLFGQGAKGTEAFF.

This clone turned up a few times. V usage is TRBV7-9 and J usage is TRBJ2-1; 10 bases map to TRBD1. Germline loops: CDR1 SEHNR, CDR2 FQNEAQ (reference sequence). The V segment lost 6 bases and the J segment 6 bases; nucleotides outside the gene matches: 11. CDR3 size: 16 residues. CDR3 coding DNA: TGTGCCAGCAGGGCCGGGACAGGGGTTCTGGGCAATGAGCAGTTCTTC. As protein: CASRAGTGVLGNEQFF.

This clone was counted many times. CDR3 loop: CASSPSGATDTQYF. The CDR3, as DNA: TGTGCCAGCAGCCCTAGCGGGGCCACAGATACGCAGTATTTT. V is TRBV5-5 and J is TRBJ2-3; TRBD2 matches at 9 bases. J lost 2 bases, V lost 4 bases, and 2 bases had no gene match. Per the germline V gene, CDR1 is SGHKS and CDR2 is YYEKEE (reference sequence). CDR3 length: 14 residues.

This chain connects TRBV10-3 to TRBJ1-4, with TRBD1 matching 8 bases. The ends lost 3 bases at V and 7 bases at J; junction bases unmatched: 10. Germline assignment: CDR1 ENHRY and CDR2 SYGVKD. The CDR3 is 16 residues long. The CDR3 loop is CAISDHQGALIEKLFF. The CDR3 region has the DNA TGTGCCATCAGTGACCACCAGGGGGCGCTTATTGAAAAACTGTTTTTT.

The rearrangement links TRBV19 to TRBJ1-1; TRBD1 might be the D (5 bases). Germline V lookup: CDR1 LNHDA, CDR2 SQIVND (reference sequence). Trimming removed 3 bases at V and 2 bases at J, with 19 bases between. The CDR3 length is 17 residues. The CDR3 sequence: CASSIQTRPGGNTEAFF. CDR3 DNA sequence: TGTGCCAGTAGTATTCAGACACGACCCGGGGGAAACACTGAAGCTTTCTTT.

This clone is a singleton in its sample. The chain recombines TRBV2 with TRBJ1-2; TRBD1 matches at 7 bases. Per germline, CDR1 SNHLY and CDR2 FYNNEI. Trimming at V came to 6 bases and at J to 5 bases, leaving 9 bases not matched to a gene. The CDR3 length is 14 residues. In DNA form, the CDR3 reads TGTGCCAGCAGCCCAAGACAGGGTGGATATGGCTACACCTTC. Translated: CASSPRQGGYGYTF.

The gene calls are TRBV29-1 and TRBJ1-1; D is undetermined. CDR1 and CDR2 from the germline V gene are SQVTM and ANQGSEA. The CDR3 loop spans 12 amino acids. The V gene lost 4 bases and the J gene lost 4 bases, with 10 bases spanning the gap. The CDR3 loop is CSVVGLVTEAFF. Written as DNA, the CDR3 is TGCAGCGTTGTGGGCTTGGTCACTGAAGCTTTCTTT.

The chain is built from TRBV4-2 and TRBJ1-6, with D perhaps matching TRBD1 (6 bases). In germline, CDR1 is LGHNA, CDR2 YNFKEQ. V dropped 5 bases and J dropped 0 bases, with 14 bases sitting between them. The CDR3 is made up of 17 amino acids. CDR3 sequence: CASSVRGGSSYNSPLHF. CDR3 coding DNA: TGTGCCAGCAGCGTAAGGGGGGGGAGCTCCTATAATTCACCCCTCCACTTT.

This CDR3 is CASSRGQGVRQPQHF. CDR3 nucleotide sequence: TGTGCCAGCAGCCGGGGACAGGGTGTCCGTCAGCCCCAGCATTTT. The chain uses TRBV7-2 and TRBJ1-5; TRBD1 matches 9 bases. V trimming: 5 bases; J trimming: 6 bases; junction bases outside the gene matches: 8. This CDR3 contains 15 residues. Per the germline V gene, CDR1 is SGHTA and CDR2 is FQGNSA.